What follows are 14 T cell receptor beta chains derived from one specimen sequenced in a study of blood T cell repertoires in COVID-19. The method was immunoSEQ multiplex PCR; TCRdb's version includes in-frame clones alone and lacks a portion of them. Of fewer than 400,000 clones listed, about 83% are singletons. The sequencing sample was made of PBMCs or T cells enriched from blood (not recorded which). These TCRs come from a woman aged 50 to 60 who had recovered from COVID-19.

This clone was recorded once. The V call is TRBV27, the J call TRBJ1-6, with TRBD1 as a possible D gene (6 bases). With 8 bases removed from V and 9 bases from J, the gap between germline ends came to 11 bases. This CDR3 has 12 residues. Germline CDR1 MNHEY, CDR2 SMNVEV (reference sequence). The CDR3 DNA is TGTGCCAGCCTGGGGGCCGGTTCACCCCTCCACTTT. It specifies CASLGAGSPLHF.

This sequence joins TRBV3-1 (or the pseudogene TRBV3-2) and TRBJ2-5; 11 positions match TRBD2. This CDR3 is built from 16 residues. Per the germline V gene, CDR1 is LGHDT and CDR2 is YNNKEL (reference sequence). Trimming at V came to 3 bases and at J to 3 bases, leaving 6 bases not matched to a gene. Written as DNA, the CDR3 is TGTGCCAGCAGCCATGTTGCACTAGCGGGGGAAGAGACCCAGTACTTC. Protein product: CASSHVALAGEETQYF.

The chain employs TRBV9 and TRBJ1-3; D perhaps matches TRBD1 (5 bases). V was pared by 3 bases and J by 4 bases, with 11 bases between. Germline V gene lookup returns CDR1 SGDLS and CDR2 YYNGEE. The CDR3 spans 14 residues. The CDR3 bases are TGTGCCAGCAGCGGAAACCGGGGGGGAAACACCATATATTTT. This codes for CASSGNRGGNTIYF. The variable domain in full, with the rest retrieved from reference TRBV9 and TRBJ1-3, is DSGVTQTPKHLITATGQRVTLRCSPRSGDLSVYWYQQSLDQGLQFLIQYYNGEERAKGNILERFSAQQFPDLHSELNLSSLELGDSALYFCASSGNRGGNTIYFGEGSWLTVV.

Here the CDR3 reads CASSRRGNYGYTF. The CDR3 coding sequence is TGTGCCAGCAGTCGCAGGGGGAACTATGGCTACACCTTC. The chain joins TRBV28 to TRBJ1-2; 7 bases fit TRBD1. This CDR3 region has 13 residues. Germline CDR1 and CDR2: MDHEN and SYDVKM. V lost 5 bases and J lost 2; bases outside the gene matches: 2.

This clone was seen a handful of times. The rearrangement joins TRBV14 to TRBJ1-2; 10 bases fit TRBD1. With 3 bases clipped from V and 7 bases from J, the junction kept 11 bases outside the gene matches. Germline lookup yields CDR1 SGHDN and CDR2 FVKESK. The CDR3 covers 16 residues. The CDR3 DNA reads TGTGCCAGCAGCCAGGCCACCGGGACAGGGGAGGGTGGCTACACCTTC. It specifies CASSQATGTGEGGYTF.

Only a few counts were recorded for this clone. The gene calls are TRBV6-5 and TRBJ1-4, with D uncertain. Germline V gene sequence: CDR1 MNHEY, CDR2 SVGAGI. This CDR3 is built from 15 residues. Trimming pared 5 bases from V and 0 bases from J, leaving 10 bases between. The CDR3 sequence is CASSRTTSTNEKLFF. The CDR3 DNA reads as TGTGCCAGCAGTCGAACAACCTCAACTAATGAAAAACTGTTTTTT.

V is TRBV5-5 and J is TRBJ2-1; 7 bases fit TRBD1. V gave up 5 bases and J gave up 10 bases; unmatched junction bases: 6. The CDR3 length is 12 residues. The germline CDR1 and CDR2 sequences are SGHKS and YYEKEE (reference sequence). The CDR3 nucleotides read TGTGCCAGCAGTACAGGGGTTGGGGAGCAGTTCTTC. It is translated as CASSTGVGEQFF.

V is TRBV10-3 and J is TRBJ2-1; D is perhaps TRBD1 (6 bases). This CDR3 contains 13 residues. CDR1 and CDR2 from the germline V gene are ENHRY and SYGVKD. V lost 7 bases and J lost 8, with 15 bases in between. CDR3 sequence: CAITGDAADEQFF. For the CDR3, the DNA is TGTGCCATCACAGGGGACGCCGCGGATGAGCAGTTCTTC.

The chain's CDR3 is CAISESGALGETQYF. For the CDR3, the DNA is TGTGCCATCAGTGAGTCGGGGGCGCTGGGAGAGACCCAGTACTTC. The J gene is TRBJ2-5, the V gene TRBV10-3, with D perhaps matching TRBD1 (6 bases). This CDR3 has 15 amino acids. Trimming left V 0 bases short and J 4 bases short, with 12 bases between. Germline-derived CDR1 and CDR2 are ENHRY and SYGVKD.

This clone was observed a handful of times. Here the CDR3 reads CASSSRDTRTF. The CDR3 coding sequence is TGTGCCAGCAGCTCCCGGGACACGAGGACCTTC. The chain recombines TRBV14 with TRBJ1-2; possibly TRBD1 for D (6 bases). Germline CDR1 SGHDN, CDR2 FVKESK. This CDR3 region has 11 residues. The ends were cut back, 5 bases at V and 14 bases at J, with 15 bases in the middle.

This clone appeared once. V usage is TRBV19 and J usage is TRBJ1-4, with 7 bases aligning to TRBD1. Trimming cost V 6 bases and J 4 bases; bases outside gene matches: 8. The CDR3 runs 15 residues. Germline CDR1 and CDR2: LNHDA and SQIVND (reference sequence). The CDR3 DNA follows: TGTGCCAGTAGGTATGGTGACAGGGATAATGAAAAACTGTTTTTT. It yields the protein CASRYGDRDNEKLFF. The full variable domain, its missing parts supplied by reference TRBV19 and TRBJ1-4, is DGGITQSPKYLFRKEGQNVTLSCEQNLNHDAMYWYRQDPGQGLRLIYYSQIVNDFQKGDIAEGYSVSREKKESFPLTVTSAQKNPTAFYLCASRYGDRDNEKLFFGSGTQLSVL.

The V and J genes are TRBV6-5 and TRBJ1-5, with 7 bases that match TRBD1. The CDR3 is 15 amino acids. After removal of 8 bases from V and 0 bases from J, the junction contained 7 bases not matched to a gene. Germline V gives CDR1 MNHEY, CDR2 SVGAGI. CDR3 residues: CASRRQGTSNQPQHF. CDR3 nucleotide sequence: TGTGCCAGCCGGCGACAGGGCACTAGCAATCAGCCCCAGCATTTT.

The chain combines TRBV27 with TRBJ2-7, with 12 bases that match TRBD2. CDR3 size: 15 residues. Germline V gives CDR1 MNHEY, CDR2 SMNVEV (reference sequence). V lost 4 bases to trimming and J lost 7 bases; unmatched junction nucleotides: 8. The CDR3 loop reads CASSYPSGGAWEQYF. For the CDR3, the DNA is TGTGCCAGCAGTTACCCTAGCGGGGGGGCGTGGGAGCAGTACTTC.

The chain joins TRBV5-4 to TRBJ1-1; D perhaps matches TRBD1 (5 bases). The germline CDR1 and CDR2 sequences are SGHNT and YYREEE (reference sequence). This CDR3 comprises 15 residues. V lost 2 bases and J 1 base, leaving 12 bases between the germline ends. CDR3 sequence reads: CASSLVGGGNTEAFF. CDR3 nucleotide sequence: TGTGCCAGCAGCTTAGTTGGGGGAGGGAACACTGAAGCTTTCTTT.